A selection of T cell receptor beta chains follows, all from one sample in a study of cytomegalovirus exposure and HLA in healthy donors. Clones were sequenced by immunoSEQ multiplex PCR, and TCRdb holds only the in-frame ones, with some missing. The sample gives around 210,000 clones, more than 75% of which show up once; 0.35% to 0.5% is in the top ten. The sequenced material came from PBMCs. The receptors originated from a male donor in good health and CMV-seropositive. The CDR3 runs from the conserved cysteine through the conserved F or W. Each record gives: J gene, D gene, V gene, clone size, CDR3 protein, CDR3 DNA. D genes are given only for firm matches. Not all rows give a size; the values are once, few, many and, for expanded clones, a class.

>TRBJ1-1|.|TRBV4-2|.
CASSQELRGAFF
TGTGCCAGCAGCCAAGAGCTTCGGGGAGCTTTCTTT
>TRBJ2-2|TRBD2|TRBV5-4|.
CASSERGAGTGELFF
TGTGCCAGCAGCGAGCGGGGGGCGGGCACCGGGGAGCTGTTTTTT
>TRBJ2-5|TRBD2|TRBV7-3|.
CASSPGGRGKETQYF
TGTGCCAGCAGCCCTGGCGGGAGGGGGAAGGAGACCCAGTACTTC
>TRBJ1-1|.|TRBV28|.
CASSSPGGRVNTEAFF
TGTGCCAGCAGTTCGCCCGGGGGGCGAGTGAACACTGAAGCTTTCTTT
>TRBJ1-1|TRBD1|TRBV4-1|.
CASSLGGTDRFSGTEAFF
TGCGCCAGCAGTCTCGGCGGGACAGATAGATTTTCGGGCACTGAAGCTTTCTTT
>TRBJ1-2|.|TRBV7-2|.
CASSPRDYGYTF
TGTGCCAGCAGCCCGCGGGACTATGGCTACACCTTC
>TRBJ2-3|.|TRBV10-3|.
CAISENRTEILGDTQYF
TGTGCCATCAGTGAAAATAGGACAGAGATTTTGGGAGATACGCAGTATTTT
>TRBJ1-2|TRBD1|TRBV7-2|.
CASSLGTGTLIDYTF
TGTGCCAGCAGCTTGGGGACAGGAACCCTCATAGACTACACCTTC
>TRBJ1-2|.|TRBV18|.
CASSPPQKNYGYTF
TGTGCCAGCTCACCACCCCAGAAAAACTATGGCTACACCTTC
>TRBJ2-1|TRBD1|TRBV19|.
CASTDRAYNEQFF
TGTGCCAGTACGGACAGGGCATACAATGAGCAGTTCTTC
>TRBJ2-2|.|TRBV5-4|.
CASSAMASSNTGELFF
TGTGCCAGCAGCGCAATGGCTAGCTCGAACACCGGGGAGCTGTTTTTT
>TRBJ2-2|.|TRBV4-3|.
CASSQQAVNTGELFF
TGCGCCAGCAGCCAACAAGCGGTGAACACCGGGGAGCTGTTTTTT
>TRBJ2-2|.|TRBV4-3|.
CASSQDEGLNTGELFF
TGCGCCAGCAGCCAAGACGAGGGACTCAACACCGGGGAGCTGTTTTTT
>TRBJ1-1|.|TRBV10-3|.
CAISESTDSNTEAFF
TGTGCCATCAGTGAGTCGACGGACAGCAACACTGAAGCTTTCTTT
>TRBJ2-3|.|TRBV27|.
CASSSPPGVATDTQYF
TGTGCCAGCAGTTCGCCCCCAGGGGTTGCCACAGATACGCAGTATTTT
>TRBJ2-7|.|TRBV4-1|.
CASSQERGGDYEQYF
TGCGCCAGCAGCCAAGAGCGGGGTGGGGACTACGAGCAGTACTTC
>TRBJ2-2|.|TRBV10-3|.
CAIRNSGLDGELFF
TGTGCCATCAGGAATAGCGGACTTGACGGGGAGCTGTTTTTT
>TRBJ1-2|TRBD1|TRBV18|.
CASSTTGQGNYGYTF
TGTGCCAGCTCCACCACGGGACAGGGTAACTATGGCTACACCTTC
>TRBJ1-2|.|TRBV6-5|few
CASSYNRLNYGYTF
TGTGCCAGCAGTTATAACAGATTGAACTATGGCTACACCTTC
>TRBJ2-7|TRBD1|TRBV18|.
CASSPYRDSSYEQYF
TGTGCCAGCTCACCTTACCGGGACAGCTCCTACGAGCAGTACTTC
>TRBJ2-5|TRBD1|TRBV15|.
CATRSSDRAKTQYF
TGTGCCACCAGATCATCGGACAGGGCGAAGACCCAGTACTTC
>TRBJ2-7|TRBD2|TRBV18|few
CASSPLADSYEQYF
TGTGCCAGCTCACCGCTAGCGGATTCCTACGAGCAGTACTTC
>TRBJ1-1|.|TRBV2|.
CASSERGNEAFF
TGTGCCAGCAGTGAAAGGGGGAATGAAGCTTTCTTT
>TRBJ2-5|TRBD1|TRBV5-1|.
CASSTGTGFETQYF
TGCGCCAGCAGCACGGGGACAGGGTTTGAGACCCAGTACTTC
>TRBJ2-5|TRBD1|TRBV7-9|.
CASSLATGFGAQETQYF
TGTGCCAGCAGCTTAGCGACAGGGTTTGGGGCACAAGAGACCCAGTACTTC
>TRBJ1-1|.|TRBV6-1|once
CASSETVEVNTEAFF
TGTGCCAGCAGTGAAACTGTGGAGGTCAACACTGAAGCTTTCTTT
>TRBJ2-7|TRBD1|TRBV5-4|.
CASSLATRQGIHEQYF
TGTGCCAGCAGCTTGGCTACGCGACAGGGGATCCACGAGCAGTACTTC
>TRBJ2-7|.|TRBV7-9|.
CSSSLDSAYEQYF
TGTTCCAGCAGCTTAGACTCTGCCTACGAGCAGTACTTC
>TRBJ2-7|.|TRBV7-2|.
CASSFSREREQYF
TGTGCCAGCAGCTTTTCCCGGGAGAGGGAGCAGTACTTC
>TRBJ2-2|.|TRBV5-1|.
CASSLAGWQRNTGELFF
TGCGCCAGCAGCTTGGCCGGGTGGCAGAGGAACACCGGGGAGCTGTTTTTT